Presented here are 5 T cell receptor beta chains from one specimen sequenced in a study of blood T cells in healthy people across ages. A sample-barcoded 5' primer and a J-beta primer mix were used in a second PCR of roughly 7 to 11 cycles. A single record per CDR3 protein comes from TCRdb applying MiXCR to the 5' RACE reads. The repertoire includes about 1.6 million distinct CDR3 sequences, 30% to 35% of them detected once, and roughly 10% sits in the top ten. Sequencing was carried out using blood. These receptor sequences come from a woman aged 30 to 39 in good health.

The V and J genes are TRBV6-1 and TRBJ2-7; D call uncertain. Germline values: CDR1 MNHNS, CDR2 SASEGT. The CDR3 has 14 residues. Trimming removed 1 base from V and 3 bases from J, with 10 bases in between. The CDR3 loop reads CASSEGFRSYEQYF. The DNA of the CDR3 is TGTGCCAGCAGTGAAGGATTCCGCAGCTACGAGCAGTACTTC.

The chain is built from TRBV30 and TRBJ2-5; D may correspond to TRBD1 or TRBD2 (5 bases each). Trimming stripped 7 bases from V and 1 base from J, with 13 bases between. Germline V lookup: CDR1 GTSNPN, CDR2 SVGIG (reference sequence). The length of the CDR3 is 13 residues. The CDR3, as DNA: TGTGCCTTGGGGGTGGGGACCCAAGAGACCCAGTACTTC. Its protein product is CALGVGTQETQYF.

The V call is TRBV20-1, the J call TRBJ2-6; D remains unclear. The CDR3 loop spans 16 amino acids. V lost 6 bases and J lost 0, with 15 bases in between. Germline CDR1 is DFQATT and CDR2 is SNEGSKA (reference sequence). CDR3 DNA sequence: TGCAGTGCACCCGGCTGGTCGAGCTCTGGGGCCAACGTCCTGACTTTC. Translated: CSAPGWSSSGANVLTF.

Only a few counts were recorded for this clonotype. The gene calls are TRBV12-3 or TRBV12-4 and TRBJ1-1; D unresolved. V was cut by 6 bases and J by 4 bases, with 9 bases left in between. The CDR3 covers 12 residues. The chain's CDR3 is CASSPISTEAFF. The DNA of the CDR3 is TGTGCCAGCAGCCCCATCTCCACTGAAGCTTTCTTT.

V gene TRBV5-1 combines with J gene TRBJ2-3, with 16 bases that match TRBD2. The J segment lost 0 bases and the V segment lost 3 bases, leaving 13 bases of the junction unmatched. The CDR3 extends over 21 amino acids. Germline V gives CDR1 SGHRS, CDR2 YFSETQ. In DNA form, the CDR3 reads TGCGCCAGCAGCTCGGAGCCACGAGGGACTAGCGGGAGGGGGAGCACAGATACGCAGTATTTT. Residues: CASSSEPRGTSGRGSTDTQYF. The full variable domain, its missing parts supplied by reference TRBV5-1 and TRBJ2-3, is KAGVTQTPRYLIKTRGQQVTLSCSPISGHRSVSWYQQTPGQGLQFLFEYFSETQRNKGNFPGRFSGRQFSNSRSEMNVSTLELGDSALYLCASSSEPRGTSGRGSTDTQYFGPGTRLTVL.